The source of this TCR beta chain is a study of blood T cell repertoires in COVID-19. CDR3 length equals 11 residues. Germline V lookup: CDR1 SEHNR, CDR2 FQNEAQ (reference sequence). Generated by immunoSEQ multiplex PCR, the TCRdb table keeps only in-frame clones and is missing some. This sample has approximately 16,000 clones, with around 90% found just once. This TCR came from a human donor in a cohort sampled during active COVID-19. The chain is built from TRBV7-9 and TRBJ2-1; D might be TRBD2 (6 bases). The sequenced sample was peripheral blood. The CDR3 DNA reads as TGTGCGGCCGGGGGATACAATGAGCAGTTCTTC. It yields the protein CAAGGYNEQFF. The full variable domain, rest sourced from reference TRBV7-9 and TRBJ2-1, is DTGVSQNPRHKITKRGQNVTFRCDPISEHNRLYWYRQTLGQGPEFLTYFQNEAQLEKSRLLSDRFSAERPKGSFSTLEIQRTEQGDSAMYLCAAGGYNEQFFGPGTRLTVL.